The rows below give T cell receptor beta chains drawn from one sample of a study of T cell responses to AZD1222 COVID-19 vaccine. The repertoire was sequenced with immunoSEQ multiplex PCR; TCRdb's copy has only in-frame clones and lacks some. Of some 180,000 clones in the sample, over 80% were seen once. This material consisted of peripheral blood, taken on day 0 of AZD1222 vaccination. These TCRs come from an adult in good health. The CDR3 runs from the conserved cysteine through the conserved F or W. D genes are given only for firm matches. Size values are once, few and many counts, or a class for expanded clones, and some rows have none.

size	V	D	J	CDR3	DNA
-	TRBV19	-	TRBJ2-1	CASRDIGHEQFF	TGTGCCAGTAGGGACATTGGTCATGAGCAGTTCTTC
-	TRBV18	TRBD1	TRBJ2-2	CASSAGQGVPGELFF	TGTGCCAGCTCGGCGGGACAGGGGGTCCCCGGGGAGCTGTTTTTT
-	TRBV28	-	TRBJ1-4	CASSSLGTGNEKLFF	TGTGCCAGCAGTTCCCTCGGGACTGGGAATGAAAAACTGTTTTTT
-	TRBV18	TRBD2	TRBJ2-5	CASSRGPAGRQETQYF	TGTGCCAGCTCACGAGGGCCAGCGGGGCGCCAAGAGACCCAGTACTTC
-	TRBV7-9	-	TRBJ1-1	CASGAPTPNTEAFF	TGTGCCAGCGGCGCCCCGACTCCTAACACTGAAGCTTTCTTT
-	TRBV5-4	-	TRBJ2-7	CASSLWDWSYEQYF	TGTGCCAGCAGCTTGTGGGACTGGTCCTACGAGCAGTACTTC
once	TRBV2	-	TRBJ1-2	CASSGRRTTNYGYTF	TGTGCCAGCAGTGGGCGGAGGACAACTAACTATGGCTACACCTTC
once	TRBV27	-	TRBJ2-1	CASSSRDGPYNEQFF	TGTGCCAGCAGTTCCCGGGACGGACCCTACAATGAGCAGTTCTTC
-	TRBV3-1/TRBV3-2	-	TRBJ1-4	CASSQVVRGGGEKLFF	TGTGCCAGCAGCCAAGTGGTGCGGGGAGGGGGTGAAAAACTGTTTTTT
-	TRBV11-2	TRBD1	TRBJ2-7	CASSSRSGGLPYEQYF	TGTGCCAGCAGCTCCCGTTCAGGGGGCCTCCCCTACGAGCAGTACTTC